This T cell receptor (beta chain) was recorded in a study of T-cell reconstitution after alpha-beta-depleted transplantation in children. Trimming left V 1 base short and J 4 bases short, with 9 bases between. Germline loops: CDR1 SGHTA, CDR2 FQGTGA. This CDR3 has 14 residues. The authors prepared the TCRbeta library with unique molecular identifiers. TCRdb independently ran MiXCR on the PCR reads; one entry per CDR3 protein. The sample contains almost 400,000 distinct CDR3 sequences, roughly 20% of which appear only once. The sequencing here drew on PBMCs from the stem cell graft donor, taken from the stem cell graft. This clonotype was sampled from a human donor who donated a stem cell graft to a child with acute myeloid leukemia. This chain links TRBV7-3 with TRBJ2-3; maybe TRBD2 (5 bases). The CDR3 DNA is TGTGCCAGCAGCTTAAGGAGCGGCTCAGATACGCAGTATTTT. Encoded protein: CASSLRSGSDTQYF.